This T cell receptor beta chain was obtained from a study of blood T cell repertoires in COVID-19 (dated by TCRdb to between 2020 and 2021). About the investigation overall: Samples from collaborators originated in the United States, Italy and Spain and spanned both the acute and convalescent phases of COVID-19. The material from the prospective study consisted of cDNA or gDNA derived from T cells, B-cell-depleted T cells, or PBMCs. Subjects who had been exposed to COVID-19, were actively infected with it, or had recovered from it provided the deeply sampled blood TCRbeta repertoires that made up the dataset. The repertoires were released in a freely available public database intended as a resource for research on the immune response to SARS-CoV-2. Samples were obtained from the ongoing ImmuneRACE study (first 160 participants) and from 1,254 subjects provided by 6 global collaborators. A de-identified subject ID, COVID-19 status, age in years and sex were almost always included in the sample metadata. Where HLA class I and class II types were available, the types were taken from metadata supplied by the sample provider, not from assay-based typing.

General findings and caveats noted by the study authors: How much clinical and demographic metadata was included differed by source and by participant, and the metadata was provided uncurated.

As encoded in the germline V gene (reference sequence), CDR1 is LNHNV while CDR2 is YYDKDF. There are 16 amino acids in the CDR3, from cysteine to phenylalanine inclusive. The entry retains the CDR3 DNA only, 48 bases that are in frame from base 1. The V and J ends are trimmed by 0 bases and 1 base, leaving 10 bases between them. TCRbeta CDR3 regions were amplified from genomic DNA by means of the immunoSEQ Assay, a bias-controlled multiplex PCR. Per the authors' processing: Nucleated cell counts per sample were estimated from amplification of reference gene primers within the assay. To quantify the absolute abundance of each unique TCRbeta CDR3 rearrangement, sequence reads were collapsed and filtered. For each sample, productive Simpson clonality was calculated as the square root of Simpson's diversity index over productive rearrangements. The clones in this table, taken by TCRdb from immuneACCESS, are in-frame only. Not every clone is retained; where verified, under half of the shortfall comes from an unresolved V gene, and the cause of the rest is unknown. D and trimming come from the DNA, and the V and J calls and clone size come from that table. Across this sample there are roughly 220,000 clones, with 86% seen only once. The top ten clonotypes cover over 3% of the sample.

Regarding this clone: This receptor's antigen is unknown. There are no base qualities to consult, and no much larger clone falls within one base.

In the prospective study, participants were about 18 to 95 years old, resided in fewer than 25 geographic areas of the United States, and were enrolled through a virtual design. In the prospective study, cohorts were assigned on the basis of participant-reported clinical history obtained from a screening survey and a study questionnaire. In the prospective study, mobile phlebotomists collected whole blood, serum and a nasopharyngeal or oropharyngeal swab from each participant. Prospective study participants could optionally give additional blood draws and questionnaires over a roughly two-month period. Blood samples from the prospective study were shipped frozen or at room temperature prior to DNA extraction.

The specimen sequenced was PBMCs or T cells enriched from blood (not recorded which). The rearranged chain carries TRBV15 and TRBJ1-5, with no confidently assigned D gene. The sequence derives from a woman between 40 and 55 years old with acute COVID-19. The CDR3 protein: CATSRDRGGSNQPQHF. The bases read TGTGCCACCAGCAGAGATCGGGGAGGGAGCAATCAGCCCCAGCATTTT.